The 22 T cell receptor beta chains below come from one sample, sequenced in a study of T cells in Graves' hyperthyroidism and ophthalmopathy. Template material for amplifying TCR beta CDR3 regions consisted of RNA transcripts. Primed by the HTBI set, a first-round RT-PCR was run on the TCR CDR3. One entry per CDR3 protein results from TCRdb running MiXCR on the multiplex PCR reads. This table has around 700,000 distinct CDR3 sequences, 30% to 40% appearing once. What was sequenced was blood. The receptors shown here come from a woman aged 40-49 years with Graves' hyperthyroidism.

This clonotype was detected only once. The chain carries TRBV12-3 or TRBV12-4 and TRBJ1-1, with D unclear. The V and J ends lost 4 bases and 4 bases respectively, with 16 bases between them. The CDR3 contains 15 residues. In DNA, the CDR3 is TGTGCCAGCAGTTCCCTGGGTAGGGTTTTCACTGAAGCTTTCTTT. Translated, it gives CASSSLGRVFTEAFF.

This chain connects TRBV19 to TRBJ2-7; TRBD2 matches at 10 bases. This CDR3 is 14 amino acids long. In germline, CDR1 is LNHDA, CDR2 SQIVND (reference sequence). V shed 3 bases, J shed 2 bases, and the junction held 1 base outside the gene matches. The CDR3, as DNA: TGTGCCAGTAGTATTAGCGGGAGGACCTACGAGCAGTACTTC. Protein: CASSISGRTYEQYF.

This clonotype has a handful of counts. The CDR3, as DNA: TGTGCCATCAGTGAGTCGGCGGGGCTTGGAAACACCATATATTTT. It encodes CAISESAGLGNTIYF. The chain employs TRBV10-3 and TRBJ1-3; D may be TRBD1 (5 bases). The CDR3 is 15 amino acids. CDR1 is ENHRY, CDR2 SYGVKD, per germline. With 0 bases removed from V and 3 bases from J, the gap between germline ends came to 9 bases.

This sequence joins TRBV29-1 and TRBJ2-5; 8 bases map to TRBD1. The J call may be in error: the DNA end matches TRBJ2-1 better. There are 12 residues in the CDR3. CDR1 is SQVTM and CDR2 is ANQGSEA in the germline V gene. The chain's CDR3 is CSVADRVDEQFF. CDR3 DNA: TGCAGCGTTGCGGACAGGGTAGATGAGCAGTTCTTC.

This clonotype was counted at least ten times. This rearrangement joins TRBV19 to TRBJ1-2; D is ambiguous. Trimming pared 4 bases from V and 2 bases from J, leaving 11 bases between. Germline loops: CDR1 LNHDA, CDR2 SQIVND (reference sequence). The CDR3 spans 14 residues. The CDR3 spells CASSRGTINYGYTF. The CDR3 DNA sequence: TGTGCCAGTAGTAGAGGCACGATAAACTATGGCTACACCTTC.

The CDR3 coding sequence is TGTGCCCGAGGGACCGGCTACGAGCAGTACTTC. This encodes CARGTGYEQYF. The chain carries TRBV2 and TRBJ2-7; the D call may be TRBD1 or TRBD2 (5 bases each). Per germline, CDR1 SNHLY and CDR2 FYNNEI. V gave up 11 bases and J gave up 3 bases, with 11 bases separating them. The CDR3 extends over 11 amino acids.

This clonotype was picked up one time. The chain carries TRBV7-2 and TRBJ2-1; 13 bases line up with TRBD2. The CDR3 is 16 residues long. CDR1 and CDR2 (germline): SGHTA, FQGNSA. The V and J ends lost 5 bases and 7 bases, in that order; junction bases with no gene match: 8. The CDR3 reads CASSLRLAGGLNEQFF. The CDR3 DNA sequence: TGTGCCAGCAGCCTACGACTAGCGGGAGGTTTGAATGAGCAGTTCTTC. The whole variable domain, filled in from reference TRBV7-2 and TRBJ2-1, reads GAGVSQSPSNKVTEKGKDVELRCDPISGHTALYWYRQSLGQGLEFLIYFQGNSAPDKSGLPSDRFSAERTGGSVSTLTIQRTQQEDSAVYLCASSLRLAGGLNEQFFGPGTRLTVL.

This clonotype was counted at least ten times. The V call is TRBV4-3, the J call TRBJ1-2; D uncertain. Trimming took 4 bases from V and 2 from J, leaving 11 bases between them. The V gene's germline CDR1 is LGHNA and CDR2 YSLEER. CDR3 length: 14 amino acids. The CDR3 loop is CASSPEAGNYGYTF. The DNA of the CDR3 is TGCGCCAGCAGCCCCGAGGCCGGAAACTATGGCTACACCTTC.

The sample holds many counts of this clonotype. The genes are TRBV15 and TRBJ1-2; D remains ambiguous. Germline V gives CDR1 LNHNV, CDR2 YYDKDF (reference sequence). This CDR3 comprises 14 residues. V lost 0 bases and J 1 base, leaving 6 bases between the germline ends. DNA for the CDR3: TGTGCCACCAGCAGAGATCGAGTTAACTATGGCTACACCTTC. Its translation: CATSRDRVNYGYTF. Full variable domain (rest looked up from reference TRBV15 and TRBJ1-2): DAMVIQNPRYQVTQFGKPVTLSCSQTLNHNVMYWYQQKSSQAPKLLFHYYDKDFNNEADTPDNFQSRRPNTSFCFLDIRSPGLGDTAMYLCATSRDRVNYGYTFGSGTRLTVV.

For this clonotype: The junction does not match germline at one end; this may be a read error. V gene TRBV5-1 combines with J gene TRBJ1-1; possible D gene TRBD1, 5 bases. CDR3 length: 15 residues. Germline lookup yields CDR1 SGHRS and CDR2 YFSETQ. The chain's CDR3 is CASSFTGTPNTEASF. For the CDR3, the DNA is TGCGCCAGCAGCTTTACCGGGACTCCGAACACTGAAGCTTCCTTT.

V and J are TRBV11-3 and TRBJ1-4; 8 positions match TRBD1. Per the germline V gene, CDR1 is SGHNT and CDR2 is YENEEA. The length of the CDR3 is 15 residues. The trim removed 5 bases at V and 5 bases at J, leaving 7 bases unmatched. The CDR3 sequence is CASSLSTGGNEKLFF. The CDR3 nucleotides read TGTGCCAGCAGCCTTAGTACAGGGGGAAATGAAAAACTGTTTTTT.

This clonotype was counted only a few times. The chain recombines TRBV12-3 or TRBV12-4 with TRBJ1-1; possible D gene TRBD1, 5 bases. This CDR3 is built from 15 residues. V was pared by 3 bases and J by 0 bases, with 11 bases between. CDR3 coding DNA: TGTGCCAGCAGTTTGATGGGGGGAATGAACACTGAAGCTTTCTTT. Residues: CASSLMGGMNTEAFF.

The chain joins TRBV3-1 to TRBJ1-1; 8 nucleotides line up with TRBD1. V shed 3 bases and J 4 bases; nucleotides not matched to a gene: 7. This CDR3 contains 15 residues. Germline values: CDR1 LGHDT, CDR2 YNNKEL (reference sequence). CDR3 sequence (DNA): TGTGCCAGCAGCCACGCGACAGGGGCCGGCACTGAAGCTTTCTTT. This codes for CASSHATGAGTEAFF.

This clonotype was detected ten times or more. This chain uses TRBV10-3 with TRBJ2-6, with D perhaps TRBD2 (5 bases). This CDR3 spans 13 amino acids. CDR1 is ENHRY and CDR2 is SYGVKD in the germline V gene. The V end was cut by 10 bases, the J end by 0 bases, with 7 bases between. This CDR3 reads CATRDSGANVLTF. The CDR3, as DNA: TGTGCCACCCGGGACTCTGGGGCCAACGTCCTGACTTTC.

The rearrangement joins TRBV7-9 to TRBJ1-2, with TRBD1 as a possible D gene (5 bases). Trimming stripped 3 bases from V and 0 bases from J, with 8 bases between. Per the germline V gene, CDR1 is SEHNR and CDR2 is FQNEAQ (reference sequence). CDR3 length equals 14 residues. The DNA for the CDR3 is TGTGCCAGCAGCTTCACAGGTTCTAACTATGGCTACACCTTC. Protein sequence: CASSFTGSNYGYTF.

Notes on this clonotype: A much larger clone differs by one base, so this may be a read error. V gene TRBV10-3 combines with J gene TRBJ1-3; D unclear. This CDR3 region has 11 residues. CDR1 is ENHRY and CDR2 is SYGVKD in the germline V gene. CDR3 sequence (DNA): TGTGCCATCGGTGAGGAAAACACCATATATTTT. This sequence encodes CAIGEENTIYF.

This clonotype was observed many times. J is TRBJ2-2 and V is TRBV10-1; TRBD2 matches at 8 bases. Germline trimming cut 6 bases from V and 5 bases from J; bases unmatched to any gene: 2. The CDR3 spans 13 residues. Looked up from germline, CDR1 is WNHNN and CDR2 is SYGVQD (reference sequence). CDR3 region: CASRREGTGELFF. CDR3 DNA: TGCGCCAGCAGACGGGAGGGAACCGGGGAGCTGTTTTTT.

Comments on this clonotype: Relative to the germline gene, one junction end is altered; a read error may explain this. The chain couples TRBV6-2 or TRBV6-3 to TRBJ1-3, with D unresolved. Germline loops: CDR1 MNHEY, CDR2 SVGEGT. This CDR3 spans 17 amino acids. The CDR3 here is CASSPPSGLHSGSTIYF. DNA for the CDR3: TGTGCCAGCTCGCCCCCCTCGGGCCTCCACTCTGGAAGCACCATATATTTT.

This clonotype was recorded a few times. This chain connects TRBV5-5 to TRBJ1-5, with 7 positions matching TRBD1. Germline V gene sequence: CDR1 SGHKS, CDR2 YYEKEE (reference sequence). Trimming removed 4 bases from V and 7 bases from J; junction bases left unmatched: 8. The CDR3 covers 14 residues. DNA for the CDR3: TGTGCCAGCAGCCCTTACAGGGGTGGGCAGCCCCAGCATTTT. This encodes CASSPYRGGQPQHF.

This clonotype turned up a few times. This chain uses TRBV18 with TRBJ1-5; D is undetermined. The germline V gene encodes CDR1 KGHSH and CDR2 LQKENI. The CDR3 loop spans 13 amino acids. The V and J ends lost 3 bases and 6 bases respectively, with 9 bases between them. CDR3 loop: CASSPLDGQPQHF. In DNA form, the CDR3 reads TGTGCCAGCTCACCGCTCGATGGTCAGCCCCAGCATTTT.

This chain joins TRBV24-1 and TRBJ1-1, with a weak D call TRBD1 (5 bases). The CDR3 sequence is 11 residues long. In germline, CDR1 is KGHDR, CDR2 SFDVKD. CDR3 nucleotides: TGTGTCATCACAGGGAACACTGAAGCTTTCTTT. Encoded protein: CVITGNTEAFF.

This clonotype was detected many times. This rearrangement joins TRBV7-9 to TRBJ1-1; 7 bases are shared with TRBD1. The length of the CDR3 is 14 residues. The J segment lost 4 bases and the V segment lost 5 bases, leaving 7 bases of the junction unmatched. CDR1 and CDR2 from the germline V gene are SEHNR and FQNEAQ (reference sequence). The CDR3 nucleotides read TGTGCCAGCAGCCAAGCAGGGGGGGTCACTGAAGCTTTCTTT. It yields the protein CASSQAGGVTEAFF.